Detailed here is one T cell receptor (beta chain). Its cognate antigen has yet to be identified. There are no base qualities to consult, and no much larger clone falls within one base. For this chain, trimming is 0 bases at the V end and 0 bases at the J end, and the number of junction bases without a gene match is 1. In the germline V gene (reference sequence), CDR1 corresponds to LNHNV and CDR2 to YYDKDF. The CDR3 spans 15 residues, from the cysteine through the phenylalanine. CDR3 DNA is the only sequence kept; it has 45 bases, read in frame from the first base. The immunoSEQ Assay, a bias-controlled multiplex PCR, was used to amplify TCRbeta CDR3 regions from genomic DNA. On the authors' methods: Nucleated cell counts per sample were estimated from amplification of reference gene primers within the assay. Sequence reads were collapsed and filtered to measure the absolute abundance of every unique TCRbeta CDR3 rearrangement. For each sample, productive Simpson clonality was calculated as the square root of Simpson's diversity index over productive rearrangements. TCRdb carries this immuneACCESS record with in-frame sequences only. Its versions omit some clonotypes, under half of them owing to an unresolved V gene in the studies checked, with the rest unexplained. V and J calls and clone size are copied from that table; D and trimming were computed from the DNA. The sample includes about 76,000 clones, with approximately 80% observed a single time. The ten most abundant clones make up roughly two fifths of the sample.

The record originates from a study of blood T cell repertoires in COVID-19 (dated by TCRdb to 2019 to 2021). For the wider study: The collaborator samples originated in the United States, Italy and Spain and spanned the acute and convalescent phases of COVID-19. A de-identified subject ID, COVID-19 status, age in years and sex were almost always included in the sample metadata. The material from the prospective study consisted of cDNA or gDNA derived from T cells, B-cell-depleted T cells, or PBMCs. HLA class I and class II types, where available, came from metadata supplied by the sample provider rather than from assay-based typing. Samples came from the ongoing ImmuneRACE study (first 160 participants) plus 1,254 subjects from 6 global collaborators. Subjects who had been exposed to COVID-19, were actively infected with it, or had recovered from it provided the deeply sampled blood TCRbeta repertoires that made up the dataset. The repertoires were released in a freely available public database intended as a resource for research on the immune response to SARS-CoV-2.

Each collaborating institution followed its own protocols to collect whole blood in K2EDTA tubes. For TCRbeta analysis, collaborator samples were shipped as frozen whole blood, as isolated PBMCs, or as DNA extracted from either sample type. Overall results and qualifications from the work: How much clinical and demographic metadata was included differed by source and by participant, and the metadata was provided uncurated.

The receptor's source is a man older than 75 with acute or convalescent COVID-19. Sequencing was done on a sample of peripheral blood. The sequence joins TRBV15 to TRBJ2-7, with 8 bases in between that match TRBD1. The CDR3 loop reads CATSRDRGLSYEQYF. The DNA reads as follows: TGTGCCACCAGCAGAGACAGGGGGCTCTCCTACGAGCAGTACTTC.